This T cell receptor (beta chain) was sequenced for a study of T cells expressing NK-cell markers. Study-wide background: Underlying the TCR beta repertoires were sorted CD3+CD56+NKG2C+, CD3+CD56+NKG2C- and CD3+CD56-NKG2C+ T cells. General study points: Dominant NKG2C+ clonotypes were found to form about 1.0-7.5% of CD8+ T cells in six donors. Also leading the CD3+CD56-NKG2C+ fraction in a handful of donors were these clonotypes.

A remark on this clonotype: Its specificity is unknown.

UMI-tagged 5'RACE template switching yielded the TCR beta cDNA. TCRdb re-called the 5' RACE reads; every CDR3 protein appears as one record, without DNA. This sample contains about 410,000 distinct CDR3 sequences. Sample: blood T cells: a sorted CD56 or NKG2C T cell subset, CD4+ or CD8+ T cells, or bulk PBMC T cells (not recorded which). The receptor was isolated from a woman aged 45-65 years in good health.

CDR3 protein: CASSGYRGPNEKLFF. The V and J genes are TRBV7-9 and TRBJ1-4; TCRdb outputs TRBD1, but without DNA this stays unchecked. The CDR3 extends over 15 amino acids. Germline V lookup: CDR1 SEHNR, CDR2 FQNEAQ (reference sequence).